A single T cell receptor (beta chain) is shown here with its context. Its antigen is unknown. These data come from a study of cytomegalovirus exposure and HLA in healthy donors. Study results and caveats: Sequencing artifact likely explains a cluster of highly shared sequence variants. Several top significant clusters appeared, in a later analysis, to be linked to common viral pathogens.

Germline loops: CDR1 SGHNT, CDR2 YYREEE (reference sequence). The CDR3 is 15 amino acids. Trimming removed 4 bases at V and 3 bases at J, with 11 bases between. 60 Vbeta and 13 Jbeta primers were used in PCR. Data came from immunoSEQ multiplex PCR; TCRdb stores just in-frame clones and leaves some out. Of around 120,000 clones in the sample, approximately 76% were seen once. V and J are TRBV5-4 and TRBJ2-6; D is ambiguous. The sequence derives from a man in his fifties or sixties in good health and CMV-seropositive. The specimen sequenced was PBMCs. CDR3 protein: CASSPGHGGANVLTF. CDR3 coding DNA: TGTGCCAGCAGCCCTGGGCACGGTGGGGCCAACGTCCTGACTTTC. Full variable domain (outside the CDR3, taken from reference TRBV5-4 and TRBJ2-6): ETGVTQSPTHLIKTRGQQVTLRCSSQSGHNTVSWYQQALGQGPQFIFQYYREEENGRGNFPPRFSGLQFPNYSSELNVNALELDDSALYLCASSPGHGGANVLTFGAGSRLTVL.